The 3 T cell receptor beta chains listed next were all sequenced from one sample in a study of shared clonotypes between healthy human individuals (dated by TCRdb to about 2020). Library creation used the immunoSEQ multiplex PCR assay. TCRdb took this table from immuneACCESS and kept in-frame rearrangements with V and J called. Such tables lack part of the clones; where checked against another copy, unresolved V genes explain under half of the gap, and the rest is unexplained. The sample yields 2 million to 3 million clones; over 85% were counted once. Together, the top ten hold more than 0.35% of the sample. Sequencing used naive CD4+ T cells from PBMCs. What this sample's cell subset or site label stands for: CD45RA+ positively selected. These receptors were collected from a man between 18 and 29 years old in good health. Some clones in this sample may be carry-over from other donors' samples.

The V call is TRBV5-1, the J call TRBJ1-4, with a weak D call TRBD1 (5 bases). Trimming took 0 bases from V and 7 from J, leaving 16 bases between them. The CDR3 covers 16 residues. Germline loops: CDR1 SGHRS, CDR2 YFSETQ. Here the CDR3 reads CASSLAVGEAGEKLFF. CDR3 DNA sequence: TGCGCCAGCAGCTTGGCCGTGGGGGAGGCGGGTGAAAAACTGTTTTTT. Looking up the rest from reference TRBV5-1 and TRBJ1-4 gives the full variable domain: KAGVTQTPRYLIKTRGQQVTLSCSPISGHRSVSWYQQTPGQGLQFLFEYFSETQRNKGNFPGRFSGRQFSNSRSEMNVSTLELGDSALYLCASSLAVGEAGEKLFFGSGTQLSVL.

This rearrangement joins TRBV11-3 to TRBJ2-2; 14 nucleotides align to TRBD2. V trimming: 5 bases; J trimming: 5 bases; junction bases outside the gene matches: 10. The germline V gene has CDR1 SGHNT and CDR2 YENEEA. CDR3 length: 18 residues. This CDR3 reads CASSHEGWTSGRTGELFF. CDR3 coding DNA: TGTGCCAGCAGCCATGAAGGCTGGACTAGCGGGAGGACCGGGGAGCTGTTTTTT.

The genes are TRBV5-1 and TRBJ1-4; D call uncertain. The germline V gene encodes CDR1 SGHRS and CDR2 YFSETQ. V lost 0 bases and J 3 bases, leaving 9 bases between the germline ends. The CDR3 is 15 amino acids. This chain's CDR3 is CASSLDRSSNEKLFF. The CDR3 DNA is TGCGCCAGCAGCTTGGACCGGAGCTCTAATGAAAAACTGTTTTTT.